This T cell receptor (beta chain) is from a study of T cell responses to AZD1222 COVID-19 vaccine (dated by TCRdb to the early 2020s). A note on the overall study: AZD1222 recipients with second doses at about 4 weeks or about 12 weeks were pooled, because spike-specific TCR depth and breadth did not differ between schedules. Trial participants were enrolled into age subgroups of 18-55, 56-69 and 70-plus years, which contained approximately 150, 28 and 58 TCR-sequenced participants, respectively. TCR sequencing was performed for 230 to 250 trial participants, of whom some 200 were given two doses of AZD1222 and some 26 were given two doses of MenACWY control vaccine.

This clone has a single count. Its antigen is unknown. No qualities accompany the bases; no much larger clone lies one base away. Paper-wide results and their limitations: No day 14 peak-response samples were available, so repertoires were characterized only after the peak T cell response. After two AZD1222 doses, spike-specific TCR breadth and depth were significantly higher than at day 0 and than in MenACWY recipients. CD4 TCRs associated with the vaccine covered the entire spike protein, and the dominant responses were in regions 160-218 and 743-854. Reportedly, almost half of the unique spike-specific TCRs recognized epitopes lying outside the regions that are mutated in the B.1.351 and B.1.1.7 variants. Conclusions about previously exposed vaccinees are limited because only six or seven AZD1222 recipients were SARS-CoV-2 seropositive at baseline. The 56-69-year group was small, and its depth increase did not reach significance, likely because of low power. Participants were mostly white British, with more females than males. The authors suggested clonal diversity may have been underestimated.

The CDR3 regions of human TCRbeta chains were analyzed by immunosequencing. Under the source paper's analysis protocol: TCRs in the repertoires were compared against a reference library of SARS-CoV-2-specific TCRs that had been generated with the MIRA antigen-specificity platform. Breadth was defined as the fraction of unique TCRs that were SARS-CoV-2-associated, and depth was defined as the fraction of total T cells that were SARS-CoV-2-associated. Using the MIRA data, each spike-specific TCR was mapped to the spike region that the TCR reacts to and placed in a CD4 or CD8 class. Log10-transformed breadth and depth values were compared by one-way ANOVA with Sidak's multiple comparisons tests. TCRdb retrieved this table from immuneACCESS and kept in-frame rearrangements only. Not all clones are present; in checked studies, unresolved V genes account for under half, and no reason is known for the remainder. V and J calls and clone size come straight from that table; D and trimming were deduced from the DNA. Within this sample are 200,000 or so clones, with 85% to 95% of them counted one time only. 9.2% of the sample lies in the top ten.

The germline V gene sets CDR1 to MNHEY and CDR2 to SVGAGI. The V and J ends are trimmed by 5 bases and 5 bases, leaving 16 bases between them. Reading from cysteine to phenylalanine, the CDR3 counts 15 amino acids. The CDR3 DNA has 45 bases and is translated from base 1. This sample's time point label indicates: baseline before first vaccination. Samples from vaccinated people were obtained from the UK trials COV001 and COV002, which included a single-blind randomized controlled phase 2/3 trial of AZD1222 (ChAdOx1 nCoV-19) in healthy adults. Trial participant PBMC samples were collected at day 0 and day 28 after the second dose for TCRbeta chain sequencing.

The receptor's source is an adult in good health. In this chain, TRBV6-5 is recombined with TRBJ2-1; the best D guess is TRBD2, with 6 bases matching. The sequencing here drew on peripheral blood, taken on day 0 of AZD1222 vaccination. The nucleotide sequence is given as TGTGCCAGCAGTCGGACCTTGGGGGGAAACAATGAGCAGTTCTTC. Translation gives CASSRTLGGNNEQFF.